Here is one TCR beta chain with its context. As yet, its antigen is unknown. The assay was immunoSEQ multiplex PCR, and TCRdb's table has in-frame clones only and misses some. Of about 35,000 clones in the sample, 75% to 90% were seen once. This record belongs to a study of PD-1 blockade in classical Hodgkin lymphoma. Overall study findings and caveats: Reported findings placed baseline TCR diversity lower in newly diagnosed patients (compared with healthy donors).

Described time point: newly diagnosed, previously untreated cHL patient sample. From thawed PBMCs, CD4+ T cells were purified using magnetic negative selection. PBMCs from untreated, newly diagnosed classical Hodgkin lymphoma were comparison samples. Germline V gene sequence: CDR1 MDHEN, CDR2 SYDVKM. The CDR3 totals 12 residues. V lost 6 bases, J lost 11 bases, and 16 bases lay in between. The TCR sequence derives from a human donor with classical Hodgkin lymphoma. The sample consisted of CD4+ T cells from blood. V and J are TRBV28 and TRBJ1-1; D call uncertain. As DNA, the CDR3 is TGTGCCAGCAGCCTAAAGGTGCCGGGGGCTTTCTTT. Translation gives CASSLKVPGAFF.